The clone carrying this TCR beta chain was detected only once. An input of about 0.5 to 1 ug of RNA was subjected to reverse transcription using random hexamers. TCRdb passed the immunoSEQ multiplex PCR reads through MiXCR, listing each CDR3 protein once. In the table there are approximately 150,000 distinct CDR3 sequences, approximately 93% of which are singletons. In contrast to the negatively isolated CD8+ and CD4+ T cells, TEMRA cells were FACS-enriched. The entry originates in a study of CD8 T cells in Susac syndrome. The CDR3 runs 12 residues. Germline loops: CDR1 SEHNR, CDR2 FQNEAQ (reference sequence). Trimming stripped 10 bases from V and 0 bases from J, with 8 bases between.

The specimen was CD4+ T cells from PBMCs. The chain couples TRBV7-9 to TRBJ2-3; D unclear. The sequence was obtained from a human donor with multiple sclerosis. The CDR3 region is CATSPSTDTQYF. The DNA of the CDR3 is TGTGCCACCTCGCCTAGCACAGATACGCAGTATTTT.